These 21 T cell receptor beta chains were all obtained from the same sample, sequenced in a study of CD8 T cells in ankylosing spondylitis. TCRdb fed the 5' RACE reads into MiXCR, producing one record per CDR3 protein. The sample holds more than 150,000 distinct CDR3 sequences, around 13% seen once. The material sequenced was blood, either unsorted or a sorted T cell fraction (not recorded which). Receptor source: a male donor with ankylosing spondylitis or in good health (not recorded which).

This chain joins TRBV30 and TRBJ2-1, with 8 bases fitting TRBD2. Germline V gene data show CDR1 as GTSNPN and CDR2 as SVGIG (reference sequence). This CDR3 contains 14 residues. V shed 5 bases, J shed 6 bases, and the junction held 9 bases outside the gene matches. The DNA for the CDR3 is TGTGCCTGGGCCGGGGGGGTGGGGGTCAATGAGCAGTTCTTC. Translation gives CAWAGGVGVNEQFF.

V is TRBV11-2 and J is TRBJ2-7; D unresolved. Germline V gives CDR1 SGHAT, CDR2 FQNNGV. The V and J ends lost 1 base and 0 bases respectively, with 7 bases between them. The CDR3 consists of 14 residues. CDR3 bases: TGTGCCAGCAGCTTAGGGTCTTACTCCTACGAGCAGTACTTC. This codes for CASSLGSYSYEQYF. The full variable domain, its missing parts supplied by reference TRBV11-2 and TRBJ2-7, is EAGVAQSPRYKIIEKRQSVAFWCNPISGHATLYWYQQILGQGPKLLIQFQNNGVVDDSQLPKDRFSAERLKGVDSTLKIQPAKLEDSAVYLCASSLGSYSYEQYFGPGTRLTVT.

This clonotype was detected a few times. The rearrangement uses TRBV18 and TRBJ2-7; D gene ambiguous. The germline CDR1 and CDR2 sequences are KGHSH and LQKENI. Trimming removed 5 bases from V and 3 bases from J, with 14 bases in between. This CDR3 has 14 residues. Written as DNA, the CDR3 is TGTGCCAGCTCATCTAGATCGGAGATCTACGAGCAGTACTTC. It encodes CASSSRSEIYEQYF.

The chain is built from TRBV20-1 and TRBJ1-2; 9 bases line up with TRBD1. V was clipped by 2 bases and J by 2 bases; unmatched bases: 6. CDR3 length: 15 residues. Germline-derived CDR1 and CDR2 are DFQATT and SNEGSKA (reference sequence). CDR3 region: CSARLQGAANYGYTF. CDR3 bases: TGCAGTGCTAGATTACAGGGGGCCGCCAACTATGGCTACACCTTC.

This clonotype showed up just a few times. The chain joins TRBV3-1 to TRBJ2-4, with 7 bases identical to TRBD2. The V segment lost 0 bases and the J segment 0 bases; nucleotides outside the gene matches: 8. This CDR3 spans 18 amino acids. Germline CDR1 and CDR2: LGHDT and YNNKEL (reference sequence). The CDR3 loop reads CASSQEGSSGVAKNIQYF. The CDR3 DNA is TGTGCCAGCAGCCAAGAAGGTTCGAGCGGGGTAGCCAAAAACATTCAGTACTTC.

The chain carries TRBV12-3 or TRBV12-4 and TRBJ2-1; D gene ambiguous. The V gene lost 1 base and the J gene lost 14 bases, with 15 bases spanning the gap. This CDR3 spans 13 amino acids. Written as DNA, the CDR3 is TGTGCCAGCAGTTTAGGCCCGGGCAACAAGAAGTTCTTC. Its translation: CASSLGPGNKKFF.

V gene TRBV20-1 combines with J gene TRBJ2-1; 11 bases fit TRBD2. Trimming took 3 bases from V and 6 from J; bases not matched to a gene: 7. Per the germline V gene, CDR1 is DFQATT and CDR2 is SNEGSKA (reference sequence). The length of the CDR3 is 15 residues. In DNA form, the CDR3 reads TGCAGTGCTAGGGGACCTAGCGGGGGGCTCAATGAGCAGTTCTTC. It codes for CSARGPSGGLNEQFF.

The CDR3 nucleotides are TGTGCCAGCAGCTTAGATAGCGGGATCGGGTTTGTCGGGGAGCTGTTTTTT. Translating gives CASSLDSGIGFVGELFF. The rearrangement uses TRBV7-6 and TRBJ2-2, with 8 bases identical to TRBD2. CDR3 length equals 17 residues. Germline V gene lookup returns CDR1 SGHVS and CDR2 FNYEAQ. The junction had 11 bases not matched to a gene; V was cut back by 1 base and J by 7 bases.

The genes are TRBV7-9 and TRBJ2-7, with D possibly matching TRBD2 (5 bases). In germline, CDR1 is SEHNR, CDR2 FQNEAQ (reference sequence). V lost 5 bases to trimming and J lost 7 bases, with 21 bases between them. This CDR3 spans 15 amino acids. CDR3 sequence (DNA): TGTGCCAGCAGCCCCCCTGGGCAGCCCCGGGGAGAGCAGTACTTC. Its translation: CASSPPGQPRGEQYF.

This clonotype was counted only a few times. CDR3 coding DNA: TGTGCCAGCAGTTACCTGAACACTGAAGCTTTCTTT. Translated: CASSYLNTEAFF. This chain uses TRBV12-3 or TRBV12-4 with TRBJ1-1; D remains unclear. V was pared by 4 bases and J by 0 bases, with 3 bases between. This CDR3 has 12 residues.

The chain combines TRBV6-5 with TRBJ2-2; 11 bases agree with TRBD1. The CDR3 length is 15 residues. V lost 2 bases and J lost 6; bases outside the gene matches: 2. CDR1 is MNHEY, CDR2 SVGAGI, per germline. The CDR3 sequence: CASSYRTGGSGELFF. The DNA of the CDR3 is TGTGCCAGCAGTTACAGGACAGGGGGCTCCGGGGAGCTGTTTTTT.

The CDR3 DNA sequence: TGTGCCACCAGCAGCACGCACGGGGCCGGCTCCTACGAGCAGTACTTC. Protein: CATSSTHGAGSYEQYF. The chain carries TRBV15 and TRBJ2-7, with D perhaps TRBD1 or TRBD2 (5 bases each). The CDR3 runs to 16 residues. V was shortened by 3 bases and J by 0 bases, with 15 bases between the two germline ends. Germline V gene sequence: CDR1 LNHNV, CDR2 YYDKDF (reference sequence).

This clonotype has more than one count but fewer than ten. The chain uses TRBV6-5 and TRBJ2-7; D is unclear. Germline V gene sequence: CDR1 MNHEY, CDR2 SVGAGI. The CDR3 has 15 residues. V shed 2 bases and J shed 4 bases, with 15 bases lying between them. For the CDR3, the DNA is TGTGCCAGCAGTTACGTCAGAGACACTATGTACGAGCAGTACTTC. Encoded protein: CASSYVRDTMYEQYF.

This clonotype was counted between two and nine times. The genes are TRBV14 and TRBJ2-7, with 14 bases that match TRBD2. J gave up 7 bases and V 5 bases, and 13 bases lay outside the gene matches. The CDR3 totals 17 residues. In germline, CDR1 is SGHDN, CDR2 FVKESK. CDR3: CASSVRRGLAGDGEQYF. The CDR3 nucleotides are TGTGCCAGCAGCGTCCGGCGGGGACTAGCGGGAGATGGTGAGCAGTACTTC.

In this sample, this clonotype turned up a few times. The rearrangement uses TRBV15 and TRBJ2-4, with 8 positions matching TRBD2. Germline trimming cut 5 bases from V and 7 bases from J; bases unmatched to any gene: 13. This CDR3 has 16 residues. Germline lookup yields CDR1 LNHNV and CDR2 YYDKDF (reference sequence). CDR3 DNA: TGTGCCACCAGCTCCCCTCGGGGGGGACATGGTAACATTCAGTACTTC. This translates into CATSSPRGGHGNIQYF. The full variable domain, in which reference TRBV15 and TRBJ2-4 provide the parts outside the CDR3, is DAMVIQNPRYQVTQFGKPVTLSCSQTLNHNVMYWYQQKSSQAPKLLFHYYDKDFNNEADTPDNFQSRRPNTSFCFLDIRSPGLGDTAMYLCATSSPRGGHGNIQYFGAGTRLSVL.

At least ten counts were recorded for this clonotype. V usage is TRBV7-8 and J usage is TRBJ2-1; a possible D gene is TRBD1 (5 bases). The germline CDR1 and CDR2 sequences are SGHVS and FQNEAQ. The length of the CDR3 is 18 residues. V lost 0 bases and J 0 bases, leaving 15 bases between the germline ends. CDR3 DNA sequence: TGTGCCAGCAGCTTAGCGGGGCAGGCGGAAAGCTCCTACAATGAGCAGTTCTTC. Protein sequence: CASSLAGQAESSYNEQFF.

In this sample, this clonotype turned up many times. J is TRBJ1-5 and V is TRBV6-4; D not resolved. CDR1 and CDR2 from the germline V gene are MRHNA and SNTAGT. V lost 6 bases to trimming and J lost 0 bases, with 6 bases between them. CDR3 length: 13 amino acids. DNA for the CDR3: TGTGCCAGCAGCCTTGATAGCAATCAGCCCCAGCATTTT. It yields the protein CASSLDSNQPQHF.

This clonotype showed up many times. The chain combines TRBV11-2 with TRBJ2-1, with TRBD2 identical over 10 bases. Trimming took 5 bases from V and 0 from J; bases not matched to a gene: 1. The CDR3 runs to 15 residues. Germline lookup yields CDR1 SGHAT and CDR2 FQNNGV. The CDR3 is CASSPSGGSYNEQFF. For the CDR3, the DNA is TGTGCCAGCAGCCCTAGCGGGGGCTCCTACAATGAGCAGTTCTTC.

Ten or more counts support this clonotype. This chain connects TRBV4-1 to TRBJ2-4, with D tentatively TRBD1 (5 bases). The length of the CDR3 is 15 residues. Germline-derived CDR1 and CDR2 are MGHRA and YSYEKL. V lost 0 bases and J 6 bases, leaving 12 bases between the germline ends. This CDR3 reads CASSQDSGNGNIQYF. The CDR3 region has the DNA TGCGCCAGCAGCCAAGATTCAGGGAACGGAAACATTCAGTACTTC.

V is TRBV20-1 and J is TRBJ2-7; D might be TRBD2 (5 bases). The germline V gene encodes CDR1 DFQATT and CDR2 SNEGSKA (reference sequence). The ends were cut back, 0 bases at V and 2 bases at J, with 14 bases in the middle. This CDR3 comprises 15 residues. The CDR3 sequence: CSARDGEIGPYEQYF. The CDR3 nucleotides read TGCAGTGCTAGAGATGGGGAGATAGGTCCCTACGAGCAGTACTTC.

Many counts were recorded for this clonotype. V is TRBV7-9 and J is TRBJ2-7, with TRBD2 identical over 7 bases. Germline assignment: CDR1 SEHNR and CDR2 FQNEAQ (reference sequence). J was trimmed by 0 bases and V by 0 bases; bases with no gene match: 5. This CDR3 has 16 residues. Here the CDR3 reads CASSLAGREDSYEQYF. For the CDR3, the DNA is TGTGCCAGCAGCTTAGCAGGACGGGAGGACTCCTACGAGCAGTACTTC. The complete variable domain, with remaining parts taken from reference TRBV7-9 and TRBJ2-7, reads DTGVSQNPRHKITKRGQNVTFRCDPISEHNRLYWYRQTLGQGPEFLTYFQNEAQLEKSRLLSDRFSAERPKGSFSTLEIQRTEQGDSAMYLCASSLAGREDSYEQYFGPGTRLTVT.